This TCR beta chain was profiled in a study of shared clonotypes between healthy human individuals. Here immunoSEQ multiplex PCR was the method, and the copy in TCRdb shows in-frame clones only, minus some. This sample has approximately 1,500,000 clones, with approximately 97% found just once. V lost 0 bases and J lost 2; bases outside the gene matches: 2. Germline V lookup: CDR1 SGHRS, CDR2 YFSETQ. CDR3 length: 15 residues. About this clone: Other nucleotide sequences from this sample produce the same CDR3.

This TCR was sampled from a young man in good health. Sequenced input: naive CD4+ T cells sorted from blood. The subset is: CD45RA+ positively selected. The rearrangement uses TRBV5-1 and TRBJ2-7; TRBD2 agrees at 10 bases. This CDR3 is CASSLGLAGPYEQYF. CDR3 DNA sequence: TGCGCCAGCAGCTTGGGACTAGCGGGCCCCTACGAGCAGTACTTC.